Listed here are 22 T cell receptor beta chains from one sample, sequenced in a study of T cells in Graves' hyperthyroidism and ophthalmopathy. What was amplified from RNA transcripts were TCR beta CDR3 regions. An initial round of RT-PCR targeting the TCR CDR3 relied on the HTBI primer set. Each CDR3 protein is one row after TCRdb ran MiXCR on the multiplex PCR reads. The profile shows some 770,000 distinct CDR3 sequences, about a sixth of them singletons. The sequencing input was blood. These receptors all come from a man aged 18 to 35 with Graves' hyperthyroidism.

This clonotype has just a few counts. This chain joins TRBV2 and TRBJ1-4, with 9 positions matching TRBD1. This CDR3 comprises 14 residues. Germline CDR1 SNHLY, CDR2 FYNNEI. The V gene end was trimmed by 5 bases and the J gene end by 8 bases; junction bases not matched to a gene: 6. The CDR3 spells CASSFDRGGEKLFF. The CDR3 DNA sequence: TGTGCCAGCAGTTTCGACAGGGGGGGAGAAAAACTGTTTTTT. Combining the CDR3 with reference TRBV2 and TRBJ1-4 gives the whole variable domain EPEVTQTPSHQVTQMGQEVILRCVPISNHLYFYWYRQILGQKVEFLVSFYNNEISEKSEIFDDQFSVERPDGSNFTLKIRSTKLEDSAMYFCASSFDRGGEKLFFGSGTQLSVL.

This clonotype was recorded at least ten times. The chain joins TRBV20-1 to TRBJ2-7, with 8 bases identical to TRBD2. The V segment lost 5 bases and the J segment 5 bases; nucleotides outside the gene matches: 14. Germline CDR1 is DFQATT and CDR2 is SNEGSKA (reference sequence). This CDR3 comprises 15 residues. CDR3 in amino acids: CSASPPRGLAHEQYF. For the CDR3, the DNA is TGCAGTGCTTCCCCCCCCCGCGGACTAGCCCACGAGCAGTACTTC.

In its sample, this clonotype was seen many times. The chain has TRBV5-5 and TRBJ1-1; no definite D call. In germline, CDR1 is SGHKS, CDR2 YYEKEE (reference sequence). The length of the CDR3 is 13 residues. The V gene lost 2 bases and the J gene lost 4 bases, with 9 bases spanning the gap. CDR3 region: CASSFHWGTEAFF. CDR3 DNA: TGTGCCAGCAGCTTTCACTGGGGCACTGAAGCTTTCTTT.

V is TRBV12-5 and J is TRBJ2-3; the D is unclear. Deletions cut 3 bases from V and 5 bases from J, with 9 bases between. In germline, CDR1 is LGHNT, CDR2 FRNRAP. The CDR3 is 13 residues long. CDR3 in DNA: TGTGCTAGTGGTTTCCGCCCAGGAGATACGCAGTATTTT. It is translated as CASGFRPGDTQYF.

The chain is built from TRBV29-1 and TRBJ1-1; TRBD1 agrees at 7 bases. The CDR3 runs 14 residues. From germline, CDR1 is SQVTM and CDR2 ANQGSEA. Trimming at V came to 3 bases and at J to 1 base, leaving 5 bases not matched to a gene. CDR3 nucleotides: TGCAGCGTTGAGAGACAGGGCAGGAACACTGAAGCTTTCTTT. Encoded protein: CSVERQGRNTEAFF.

This clonotype has ten or more counts. The genes are TRBV6-2 or TRBV6-3 and TRBJ2-1; D gene uncertain. CDR1 and CDR2 (germline): MNHEY, SVGEGT. The CDR3 is 12 amino acids. Trimming took off 6 bases at V and 5 bases at J, with 8 bases between the two ends. The CDR3 reads CASSGSDNEQFF. The CDR3 nucleotides are TGTGCCAGCAGCGGTAGTGACAATGAGCAGTTCTTC.

This clonotype was seen a few times. The V gene is TRBV28, the J gene TRBJ2-5; 8 nucleotides match TRBD2. Germline trimming cut 6 bases from V and 5 bases from J; bases unmatched to any gene: 11. Germline V gives CDR1 MDHEN, CDR2 SYDVKM. The CDR3 is 15 amino acids. CDR3 region: CASSIGGGLGETQYF. Written as DNA, the CDR3 is TGTGCCAGCAGCATCGGGGGGGGCTTAGGTGAGACCCAGTACTTC.

This clonotype was recorded a few times. The genes are TRBV12-3 or TRBV12-4 and TRBJ2-7, with no clear D. The ends were cut back, 2 bases at V and 2 bases at J, with 10 bases in the middle. CDR3 length equals 14 residues. CDR3 bases: TGTGCCAGCAGTTTATCCGTTACCGCCTACGAGCAGTACTTC. Translation gives CASSLSVTAYEQYF.

The rearrangement uses TRBV4-1 and TRBJ1-5; 7 positions match TRBD1. CDR1 is MGHRA and CDR2 is YSYEKL in the germline V gene. CDR3 size: 16 residues. V lost 0 bases to trimming and J lost 3 bases; unmatched junction nucleotides: 5. DNA of the CDR3: TGCGCCAGCAGCCAAGATGACAGGGCTTTCAATCAGCCCCAGCATTTT. Its translation is CASSQDDRAFNQPQHF.

This clonotype was counted ten times or more. The chain links TRBV7-2 to TRBJ2-7; 7 bases map to TRBD2. CDR1 and CDR2 (germline): SGHTA, FQGNSA. The CDR3 extends over 14 amino acids. The V segment lost 1 base and the J segment 2 bases; nucleotides outside the gene matches: 2. As DNA, the CDR3 is TGTGCCAGCAGCTTAGTGGCGGGAGCCTACGAGCAGTACTTC. Protein sequence: CASSLVAGAYEQYF. Based on the CDR3 plus reference TRBV7-2 and TRBJ2-7, the full variable domain is GAGVSQSPSNKVTEKGKDVELRCDPISGHTALYWYRQSLGQGLEFLIYFQGNSAPDKSGLPSDRFSAERTGGSVSTLTIQRTQQEDSAVYLCASSLVAGAYEQYFGPGTRLTVT.

In its sample, this clonotype was seen a few times. The rearrangement joins TRBV20-1 to TRBJ2-1; 12 bases fit TRBD1. Losses at the gene ends were 0 bases for V and 9 bases for J; bases not matched to a gene: 3. Germline V gene sequence: CDR1 DFQATT, CDR2 SNEGSKA (reference sequence). The CDR3 runs 14 residues. The CDR3 sequence is CSAREGQGAFEQFF. Here the CDR3 DNA reads TGCAGTGCTAGAGAGGGACAGGGGGCCTTTGAGCAGTTCTTC.

The CDR3 loop reads CASSQDPSRGVGTIYF. In DNA, the CDR3 is TGCGCCAGCAGCCAAGACCCGAGCCGGGGTGTGGGCACCATATATTTT. The V call is TRBV4-3, the J call TRBJ1-3; D unclear. CDR3 length: 16 amino acids. Germline CDR1 reads LGHNA; CDR2 reads YSLEER. Trimming left V 0 bases short and J 9 bases short, with 18 bases between.

This chain links TRBV29-1 with TRBJ2-1, with D possibly matching TRBD2 (7 bases). The CDR3 sequence is 13 residues long. V was shortened by 3 bases and J by 9 bases, with 15 bases between the two germline ends. Germline values: CDR1 SQVTM, CDR2 ANQGSEA. The CDR3 sequence: CSVDRGAKGEQFF. The CDR3 nucleotides are TGCAGCGTTGACCGGGGGGCTAAGGGTGAGCAGTTCTTC.

The chain is built from TRBV20-1 and TRBJ1-2; weak D call: TRBD1 (6 bases). From germline, CDR1 is DFQATT and CDR2 SNEGSKA (reference sequence). The CDR3 runs 11 residues. Between the trimmed V and J ends, which lost 7 bases and 4 bases, there was a span of 10 bases. DNA of the CDR3: TGCAGTGGGCGGACAGTCTATGGCTACACCTTC. It specifies CSGRTVYGYTF.

The rearrangement links TRBV19 to TRBJ2-5; the match to TRBD2 covers 9 bases. The germline V gene encodes CDR1 LNHDA and CDR2 SQIVND (reference sequence). V trimming: 4 bases; J trimming: 5 bases; junction bases outside the gene matches: 5. The CDR3 spans 14 residues. The CDR3 loop reads CASSSGRAVETQYF. Here the CDR3 DNA reads TGTGCCAGTAGTAGCGGGAGGGCCGTTGAGACCCAGTACTTC.

This clonotype was observed at least ten times. The V and J genes are TRBV12-3 or TRBV12-4 and TRBJ2-7; a weak D match, TRBD1 (5 bases). Trimming shortened V by 8 bases and J by 1 base, and 12 bases separated the two germline ends. The CDR3 is 13 residues long. For the CDR3, the DNA is TGTGCCAGCGAAGGGGCGGATTCCTACGAGCAGTACTTC. Translating it yields CASEGADSYEQYF.

This clonotype was observed a handful of times. The gene calls are TRBV27 and TRBJ1-2; TRBD1 might be the D (6 bases). The CDR3 totals 15 residues. V lost 8 bases and J 8 bases, leaving 24 bases between the germline ends. The germline CDR1 and CDR2 sequences are MNHEY and SMNVEV (reference sequence). This CDR3 is CASAFSSGALEGYTF. For the CDR3, the DNA is TGTGCCAGCGCATTCTCGTCGGGGGCGCTGGAGGGCTACACCTTC.

Only a few counts were recorded for this clonotype. J is TRBJ1-2 and V is TRBV2; the D is unclear. V was shortened by 10 bases and J by 0 bases, with 15 bases between the two germline ends. The CDR3 runs 14 residues. The germline V gene encodes CDR1 SNHLY and CDR2 FYNNEI. CDR3 DNA sequence: TGTGCCACCCAGGCACAGCCCACTAACTATGGCTACACCTTC. This sequence encodes CATQAQPTNYGYTF.

The table lists this clonotype with a few counts. Written as DNA, the CDR3 is TGTGCCAGCAGCTTAGTTGTGCATGCTGAAGCTTTCTTT. As protein: CASSLVVHAEAFF. The rearrangement links TRBV7-9 to TRBJ1-1, with D hard to call. CDR1 and CDR2 (germline): SEHNR, FQNEAQ (reference sequence). CDR3 length equals 13 residues. The ends were cut back, 1 base at V and 6 bases at J, with 9 bases in the middle.

The V and J genes are TRBV4-1 and TRBJ1-5; unclear D gene. Trimming cost V 0 bases and J 2 bases, with 14 bases left between them. The CDR3 extends over 17 amino acids. CDR1 and CDR2 from the germline V gene are MGHRA and YSYEKL. CDR3 bases: TGCGCCAGCAGCCAAGAGCTGGGTTTATGGGGCAATCAGCCCCAGCATTTT. Its protein is CASSQELGLWGNQPQHF.

V gene TRBV4-3 combines with J gene TRBJ2-2, with D maybe TRBD2 (7 bases). The CDR3 contains 15 residues. Per germline, CDR1 LGHNA and CDR2 YSLEER. V lost 0 bases and J 4 bases, leaving 9 bases between the germline ends. CDR3 sequence: CASSQDGGATGELFF. The DNA of the CDR3 is TGCGCCAGCAGCCAAGATGGGGGGGCCACCGGGGAGCTGTTTTTT.

This clonotype was seen a handful of times. An end of the junction differs from the germline gene, which may be a read error. CDR3 sequence (DNA): TGTGCCAGCACTTACAACAGGGGGAATGAAAAACTGTTTTTT. Residues: CASTYNRGNEKLFF. The chain recombines TRBV6-2 or TRBV6-3 with TRBJ1-4, with 8 bases fitting TRBD1. Germline CDR1 MNHEY, CDR2 SVGEGT. The CDR3 loop spans 14 amino acids.